This TCR beta chain was recorded in a study of T cell repertoires in cytomegalovirus infection. Study-wide results and caveats: The cumulative frequency of public TCR beta families identified carriers of CMV plus the relevant HLA. CMV-specific HLA-C-restricted TCR beta clonotypes dominated the ex vivo response.

Germline V gene lookup returns CDR1 SGHVS and CDR2 FQNEAQ. The CDR3 spans 16 residues. Trimming took 4 bases from V and 5 from J; bases not matched to a gene: 8. TCRdb recomputed calls from the reads with MiXCR, one row per CDR3 protein. This sample has approximately 400,000 distinct CDR3 sequences, with approximately 33% found just once. The table lists this clonotype with many counts. Its antigen is as yet unknown. This sequence originates from a human donor in good health (CMV status not recorded). Some clones in this sample may be carry-over from other donors' samples. The chain joins TRBV7-8 to TRBJ2-2; 9 nucleotides line up with TRBD1. Sequenced material: PBMCs. The DNA for the CDR3 is TGTGCCAGCAGCTCCTTAACCGGGACAGGGACCGGGGAGCTGTTTTTT. It codes for CASSSLTGTGTGELFF.